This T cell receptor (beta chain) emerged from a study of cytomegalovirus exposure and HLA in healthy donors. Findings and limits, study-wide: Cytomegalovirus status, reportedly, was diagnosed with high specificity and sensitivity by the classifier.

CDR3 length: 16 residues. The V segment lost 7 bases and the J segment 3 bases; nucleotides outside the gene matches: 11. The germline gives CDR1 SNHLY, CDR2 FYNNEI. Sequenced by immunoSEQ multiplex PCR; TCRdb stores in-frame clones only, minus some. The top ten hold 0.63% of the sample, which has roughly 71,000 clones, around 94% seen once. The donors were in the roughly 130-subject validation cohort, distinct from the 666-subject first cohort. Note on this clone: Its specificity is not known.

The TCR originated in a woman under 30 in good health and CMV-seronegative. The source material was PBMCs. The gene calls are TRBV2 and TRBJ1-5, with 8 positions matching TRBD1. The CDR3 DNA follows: TGTGCCAGCAAGAGAGACAGGGGACTTTACAATCAGCCCCAGCATTTT. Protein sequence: CASKRDRGLYNQPQHF.